These 20 T cell receptor beta chains share one sample of origin, sequenced in a study of blood T cell repertoires in COVID-19. Method: immunoSEQ multiplex PCR; TCRdb's copy keeps in-frame clones and lacks some. The sample has 90,000 to 150,000 clones, more than 60% seen once; the top ten hold about 6.6%. The sample taken for sequencing was peripheral blood. The receptors were gathered from a man aged 70-80 years with acute or convalescent COVID-19.

V is TRBV18 and J is TRBJ2-1, with a tentative D call TRBD2 (6 bases). With 0 bases removed from V and 7 bases from J, the gap between germline ends came to 16 bases. This CDR3 has 16 residues. The V gene's germline CDR1 is KGHSH and CDR2 LQKENI. CDR3 nucleotides: TGTGCCAGCTCACCACCTGGAGACTCCCGGGGGAATGAGCAGTTCTTC. Translating gives CASSPPGDSRGNEQFF.

This clone has more than one count but fewer than ten. The chain recombines TRBV5-1 with TRBJ1-2; D remains ambiguous. Trimming stripped 0 bases from V and 4 bases from J, with 13 bases between. The germline V gene encodes CDR1 SGHRS and CDR2 YFSETQ. This CDR3 region has 15 residues. CDR3 loop: CASSLDAGEIYGYTF. As DNA, the CDR3 is TGCGCCAGCAGCTTGGATGCCGGGGAGATCTATGGCTACACCTTC.

The chain uses TRBV7-3 and TRBJ2-1, with TRBD1 matching 8 bases. Per germline, CDR1 SGHTA and CDR2 FQGTGA. The ends lost 1 base at V and 8 bases at J; junction bases unmatched: 7. The CDR3 is made up of 15 amino acids. CDR3 DNA sequence: TGTGCCAGCAGCTTAAAGGCAGGGGGCCCGGATGAGCAGTTCTTC. Encoded protein: CASSLKAGGPDEQFF.

The rearrangement joins TRBV15 to TRBJ2-1, with a tentative D call TRBD2 (6 bases). The ends were cut back, 3 bases at V and 5 bases at J, with 8 bases in the middle. This CDR3 is 13 amino acids long. CDR1 LNHNV and CDR2 YYDKDF come from the germline V gene (reference sequence). DNA for the CDR3: TGTGCCACCAGCAGGGGGACTGACAATGAGCAGTTCTTC. It encodes CATSRGTDNEQFF.

The table lists this clone with a few counts. V and J are TRBV2 and TRBJ2-3; 7 positions agree with TRBD2. Losses at the gene ends were 7 bases for V and 4 bases for J; bases not matched to a gene: 5. Germline CDR1 is SNHLY and CDR2 is FYNNEI. The CDR3 contains 13 residues. CDR3 nucleotides: TGTGCCAGCACGGGAGGAGAGGCAGATACGCAGTATTTT. This translates into CASTGGEADTQYF.

The sample holds a few counts of this clone. J is TRBJ1-2 and V is TRBV10-3, with 9 bases aligning to TRBD1. The germline V gene encodes CDR1 ENHRY and CDR2 SYGVKD. With V trimmed by 10 bases and J by 6 bases, 9 bases remained unmatched. This CDR3 is built from 13 residues. CDR3 loop: CATPGQGVDGYTF. The CDR3 nucleotides read TGTGCCACCCCGGGACAGGGAGTTGATGGCTACACCTTC.

The gene calls are TRBV27 and TRBJ1-2; D is unclear. V was cut by 1 base and J by 2 bases, with 8 bases left in between. The germline V gene encodes CDR1 MNHEY and CDR2 SMNVEV (reference sequence). The CDR3 consists of 14 residues. CDR3 sequence: CASSLYGTNYGYTF. Written as DNA, the CDR3 is TGTGCCAGCAGTTTATACGGTACCAACTATGGCTACACCTTC.

The gene calls are TRBV4-2 and TRBJ2-1; tentative D call: TRBD1 (6 bases). Germline CDR1 is LGHNA and CDR2 is YNFKEQ. The ends were cut back, 4 bases at V and 3 bases at J, with 13 bases in the middle. The CDR3 runs 15 residues. In DNA form, the CDR3 reads TGTGCCAGCAGCCCTGACAGGACCCTCTACAATGAGCAGTTCTTC. It specifies CASSPDRTLYNEQFF.

V usage is TRBV28 and J usage is TRBJ2-3, with 7 nucleotides matching TRBD1. This CDR3 is 14 amino acids long. Germline trimming cut 6 bases from V and 9 bases from J; bases unmatched to any gene: 12. The germline CDR1 and CDR2 sequences are MDHEN and SYDVKM. The CDR3 nucleotides read TGTGCCAGCAGCCCCGGGACAGACCGAAGGACGCAGTATTTT. The encoded protein is CASSPGTDRRTQYF.

This chain uses TRBV4-1 with TRBJ2-3; D is undetermined. This CDR3 has 11 residues. Germline V gene lookup returns CDR1 MGHRA and CDR2 YSYEKL. Trimming pared 10 bases from V and 4 bases from J, leaving 9 bases between. This chain's CDR3 is CATIRADTQYF. The CDR3 bases are TGCGCCACCATTCGCGCAGATACGCAGTATTTT.

The V and J genes are TRBV4-2 and TRBJ2-2, with a possible D match to TRBD2 (6 bases). With 1 base removed from V and 0 bases from J, the gap between germline ends came to 6 bases. CDR1 is LGHNA and CDR2 is YNFKEQ in the germline V gene. The CDR3 is 15 amino acids. The CDR3, as DNA: TGTGCCAGCAGCCAAGGGGGGGCGAACACCGGGGAGCTGTTTTTT. This codes for CASSQGGANTGELFF.

The chain employs TRBV7-6 and TRBJ1-3, with D maybe TRBD1 (5 bases). The CDR3 sequence is 17 residues long. Germline V gives CDR1 SGHVS, CDR2 FNYEAQ. Trimming stripped 8 bases from V and 5 bases from J, with 25 bases between. The CDR3 here is CASGLLPVQELRNTIYF. The CDR3 DNA reads TGTGCCAGCGGCCTCTTACCTGTACAGGAGTTGCGAAACACCATATATTTT.

This chain uses TRBV18 with TRBJ2-7; D is ambiguous. V gave up 2 bases and J gave up 9 bases, with 20 bases separating them. Germline V gives CDR1 KGHSH, CDR2 LQKENI. The CDR3 sequence is 15 residues long. The CDR3 sequence: CASSPSSAREAAQYF. The CDR3 DNA reads TGTGCCAGCTCACCATCCTCAGCGCGCGAGGCCGCGCAGTACTTC.

CDR3 region: CASSLVETQYF. The CDR3, as DNA: TGTGCCAGCAGTCTCGTAGAGACCCAGTACTTC. The chain couples TRBV28 to TRBJ2-5; D gene unclear. V was clipped by 5 bases and J by 4 bases, with 5 bases between them. The germline V gene has CDR1 MDHEN and CDR2 SYDVKM. This CDR3 spans 11 amino acids.

The chain links TRBV6-5 to TRBJ2-2, with a possible D match to TRBD2 (6 bases). This CDR3 has 15 amino acids. V was shortened by 7 bases and J by 0 bases, with 12 bases between the two germline ends. CDR1 MNHEY and CDR2 SVGAGI come from the germline V gene. The CDR3 region has the DNA TGTGCCAGCACTTCGGGACTCTCGAACACCGGGGAGCTGTTTTTT. Translating it yields CASTSGLSNTGELFF.

This chain joins TRBV9 and TRBJ2-3, with a weak D call TRBD1 (7 bases). Germline V lookup: CDR1 SGDLS, CDR2 YYNGEE. The germline V and J ends were trimmed by 0 bases and 4 bases, with 15 bases remaining between them. The CDR3 runs 16 residues. DNA for the CDR3: TGTGCCAGCAGCGTAGGTCCAGGGGGGTGGTCAGATACGCAGTATTTT. This gives the protein CASSVGPGGWSDTQYF.

This clone turned up a few times. The chain employs TRBV5-5 and TRBJ2-2, with TRBD2 matching over 7 bases. Germline CDR1 reads SGHKS; CDR2 reads YYEKEE (reference sequence). The V gene end was trimmed by 5 bases and the J gene end by 1 base; junction bases not matched to a gene: 5. This CDR3 has 15 amino acids. The CDR3 DNA reads TGTGCCAGCAGGCCCCTAGCGGAGAACACCGGGGAGCTGTTTTTT. It is translated as CASRPLAENTGELFF.

This sequence joins TRBV7-9 and TRBJ2-7; D possibly corresponds to TRBD2 (5 bases). This CDR3 is built from 14 residues. Trimming cost V 7 bases and J 6 bases, with 19 bases left between them. The germline V gene encodes CDR1 SEHNR and CDR2 FQNEAQ (reference sequence). The CDR3 nucleotides read TGTGCCAGCACCGAGGCGGGCAGGTGGGGCGAGCAGTACTTC. This translates into CASTEAGRWGEQYF.

CDR3 region: CASSQTIAGGYYEQYF. Written as DNA, the CDR3 is TGCGCCAGCAGCCAAACAATAGCGGGAGGGTACTACGAGCAGTACTTC. The chain employs TRBV4-1 and TRBJ2-7; 11 bases fit TRBD2. V lost 2 bases and J lost 3; bases outside the gene matches: 6. From germline, CDR1 is MGHRA and CDR2 YSYEKL. The CDR3 length is 16 residues.

The chain recombines TRBV9 with TRBJ2-7; 9 bases fit TRBD1. After removal of 0 bases from V and 0 bases from J, the junction contained 1 base not matched to a gene. Germline values: CDR1 SGDLS, CDR2 YYNGEE. The CDR3 runs to 15 residues. Here the CDR3 reads CASSVGDRASYEQYF. For the CDR3, the DNA is TGTGCCAGCAGCGTAGGGGACAGGGCCTCCTACGAGCAGTACTTC.